The clone carrying this TCR beta chain was seen just once. Its antigen is unidentified. Axillary draining lymph nodes of breast cancer patients supplied the node samples. TCRdb recomputed calls from the multiplex PCR reads with MiXCR, one row per CDR3 protein. The sample has 200,000 or so distinct CDR3 sequences; approximately 33% are singletons. The source of the sample is a study of breast tumors, draining lymph nodes, adjacent tissues. Study observations and caveats: Tumors had less TCR diversity than lymph nodes, more than nontumor tissue. Compared with basal-like, luminal-like tumors shared significantly more repertoire with nontumor tissue. The data were judged consistent with most tumor T cells coming from lymph node and expanding in tumor. The lymph node origin of tumor T cells was framed as consistent with a hypothesis, not demonstrated.

The sample was axillary lymph node tissue. This TCR was recovered from a female donor with breast cancer. Some clones in this sample may be carry-over from other donors' samples.

The CDR3 region has the DNA TGTGCCAGCAGTGCCACCCCGGGACTAACCACAGATACGCAGTATTTT. Encoded protein: CASSATPGLTTDTQYF. V is TRBV25-1 and J is TRBJ2-3, with 7 bases lining up with TRBD2. V dropped 4 bases and J dropped 2; count of bases not matched to a gene: 9. Per the germline V gene, CDR1 is MGHDK and CDR2 is SYGVNS. CDR3 length: 16 amino acids.